This paragraph covers one T cell receptor (beta chain) sequence. Its antigen is not known. These data belong to a study of vaccination and CD4 T cells after COVID-19. Study in general: Researchers treated control cultures with a CEFX pool, an HIV-1 Nef pool, or no peptide.

The Oncomine TCR Beta short-read assay sequenced DNA from cultured CD4+ T cells. TCRdb reanalysed the PCR reads using MiXCR and keeps one entry per CDR3 protein. This sample has about 1,000 distinct CDR3 sequences, with about 18% found just once. Noted treatment: approximately 10-day PBMC culture with coronavirus spike peptide pools or control peptides (ViraFEST assay). Samples of CD4+ T cells were obtained from the unexposed donor before the COVID-19 pandemic (2011-2018). Alongside approximately 11 IU/ml IL-2 and around 10 ug/ml peptide pools, PBMCs were cultured at 2 million to 2.5 million per well. Sequenced input: CD4+ T cells from blood, cultured in vitro. The receptor comes from a human donor in good health.

As DNA, the CDR3 is TGTGCCAGCAGTTTAGGAGAAGCTTTCTTT. Translating it yields CASSLGEAFF. The rearrangement uses TRBV28 and TRBJ1-1; D unclear. The germline V and J ends were trimmed by 2 bases and 8 bases, with 3 bases remaining between them. Germline CDR1 reads MDHEN; CDR2 reads SYDVKM. The CDR3 length is 10 residues.